A single sample is the source of the 5 T cell receptor beta chains below, sequenced in a study of OX40 agonist ivuxolimab in advanced cancers. The data were produced by immunoSEQ multiplex PCR, yet TCRdb's version contains in-frame clones alone and is incomplete. The sample shows some 30,000 clones, approximately 92% of them seen only once. The sequenced sample was CD4+ or CD8+ T cells sorted from blood, obtained in a trial of the OX40 agonist ivuxolimab. Receptors originate from an adult with an advanced solid tumor such as melanoma, head and neck, liver or kidney cancer.

The rearrangement uses TRBV15 and TRBJ1-1; 9 bases align to TRBD1. In germline, CDR1 is LNHNV, CDR2 YYDKDF (reference sequence). Trimming took 0 bases from V and 3 from J; bases not matched to a gene: 5. The CDR3 totals 16 residues. This CDR3 is CATSREGQGEDTEAFF. DNA for the CDR3: TGTGCCACCAGCAGAGAGGGACAGGGTGAGGACACTGAAGCTTTCTTT.

Concerning this clone itself: The conserved phenylalanine or tryptophan is not found at the CDR3 terminus, so this likely reflects a read error. J is TRBJ2-7 and V is TRBV27, with D perhaps given as TRBD1 or TRBD2 (6 bases each). The CDR3 is 13 residues long. The germline V gene encodes CDR1 MNHEY and CDR2 SMNVEV (reference sequence). V lost 8 bases, J lost 3 bases, and 14 bases lay in between. CDR3: CASGWGAIYEQYL. The CDR3 DNA follows: TGTGCCAGCGGGTGGGGGGCGATCTACGAGCAGTACCTC.

Only a few counts were recorded for this clone. The chain combines TRBV19 with TRBJ2-1; 9 bases fit TRBD2. Germline V gives CDR1 LNHDA, CDR2 SQIVND (reference sequence). The junction had 0 bases not matched to a gene; V was cut back by 7 bases and J by 2 bases. There are 13 residues in the CDR3. This CDR3 reads CASTSGTYNEQFF. The CDR3 nucleotides read TGTGCCAGTACTAGCGGGACCTACAATGAGCAGTTCTTC. Drawing the rest from reference TRBV19 and TRBJ2-1, the complete variable domain is DGGITQSPKYLFRKEGQNVTLSCEQNLNHDAMYWYRQDPGQGLRLIYYSQIVNDFQKGDIAEGYSVSREKKESFPLTVTSAQKNPTAFYLCASTSGTYNEQFFGPGTRLTVL.

The V and J genes are TRBV19 and TRBJ2-1; 7 bases are a match to TRBD1. V shed 6 bases, J shed 1 base, and the junction held 6 bases outside the gene matches. This CDR3 is built from 15 residues. The germline V gene has CDR1 LNHDA and CDR2 SQIVND (reference sequence). CDR3 sequence: CASRITGESYNEQFF. DNA of the CDR3: TGTGCCAGTAGGATTACAGGGGAATCCTACAATGAGCAGTTCTTC. The variable domain in full, completed from reference TRBV19 and TRBJ2-1, reads DGGITQSPKYLFRKEGQNVTLSCEQNLNHDAMYWYRQDPGQGLRLIYYSQIVNDFQKGDIAEGYSVSREKKESFPLTVTSAQKNPTAFYLCASRITGESYNEQFFGPGTRLTVL.

The chain recombines TRBV5-1 with TRBJ2-3; TRBD1 matches at 7 bases. The CDR3 is 14 amino acids. Germline CDR1 reads SGHRS; CDR2 reads YFSETQ. The V gene end was trimmed by 4 bases and the J gene end by 3 bases; junction bases not matched to a gene: 5. CDR3: CASSADRRTDTQYF. In nucleotides, the CDR3 is TGCGCCAGCAGCGCGGACAGGCGGACAGATACGCAGTATTTT.